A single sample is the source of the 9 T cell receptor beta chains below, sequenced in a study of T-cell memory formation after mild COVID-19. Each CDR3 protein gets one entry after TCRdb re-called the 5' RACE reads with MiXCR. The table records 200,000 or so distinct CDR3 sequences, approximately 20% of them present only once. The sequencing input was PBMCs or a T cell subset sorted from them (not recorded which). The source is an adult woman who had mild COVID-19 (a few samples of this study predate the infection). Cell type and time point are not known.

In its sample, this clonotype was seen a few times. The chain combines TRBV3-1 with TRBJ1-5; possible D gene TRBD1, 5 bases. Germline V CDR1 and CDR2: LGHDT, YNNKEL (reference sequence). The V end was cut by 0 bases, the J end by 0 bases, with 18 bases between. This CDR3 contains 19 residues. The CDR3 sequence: CASSQDPGGNWDSNQPQHF. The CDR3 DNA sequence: TGTGCCAGCAGCCAAGATCCGGGGGGGAATTGGGATAGCAATCAGCCCCAGCATTTT. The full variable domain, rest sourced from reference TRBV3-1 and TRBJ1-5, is DTAVSQTPKYLVTQMGNDKSIKCEQNLGHDTMYWYKQDSKKFLKIMFSYNNKELIINETVPNRFSPKSPDKAHLNLHINSLELGDSAVYFCASSQDPGGNWDSNQPQHFGDGTRLSIL.

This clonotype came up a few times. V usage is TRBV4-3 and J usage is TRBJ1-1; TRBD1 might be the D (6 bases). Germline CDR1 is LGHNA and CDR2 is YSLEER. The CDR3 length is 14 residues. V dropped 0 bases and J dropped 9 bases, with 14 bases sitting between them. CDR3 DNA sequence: TGCGCCAGCAGCCAAGAAGGCGAGGGGACACAAGCTTTCTTT. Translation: CASSQEGEGTQAFF.

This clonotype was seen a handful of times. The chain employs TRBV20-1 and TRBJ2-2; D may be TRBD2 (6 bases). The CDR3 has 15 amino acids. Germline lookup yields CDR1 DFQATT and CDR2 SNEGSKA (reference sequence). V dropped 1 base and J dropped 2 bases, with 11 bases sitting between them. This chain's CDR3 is CSARVGAGNTGELFF. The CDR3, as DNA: TGCAGTGCTAGAGTAGGAGCGGGTAACACCGGGGAGCTGTTTTTT.

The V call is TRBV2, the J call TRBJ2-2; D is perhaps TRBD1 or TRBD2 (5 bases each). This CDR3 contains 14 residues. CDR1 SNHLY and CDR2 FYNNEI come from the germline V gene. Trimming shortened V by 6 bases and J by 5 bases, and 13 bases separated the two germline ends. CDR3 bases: TGTGCCAGCAGGGGGGAAAGGCTAACCGGGGAGCTGTTTTTT. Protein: CASRGERLTGELFF.

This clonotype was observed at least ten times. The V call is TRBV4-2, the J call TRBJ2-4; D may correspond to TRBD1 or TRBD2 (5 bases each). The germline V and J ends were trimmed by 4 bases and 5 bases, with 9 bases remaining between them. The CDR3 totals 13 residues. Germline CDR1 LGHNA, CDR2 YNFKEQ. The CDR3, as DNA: TGTGCCAGCAGCCTCAGGGACCAAAACATTCAGTACTTC. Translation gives CASSLRDQNIQYF.

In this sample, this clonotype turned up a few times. CDR3 bases: TGCAGTGCTAGAGGCGACAGTAAATATGGCTACACCTTC. It yields the protein CSARGDSKYGYTF. The chain uses TRBV20-1 and TRBJ1-2, with D tentatively TRBD1 (5 bases). The CDR3 consists of 13 residues. Looked up from germline, CDR1 is DFQATT and CDR2 is SNEGSKA (reference sequence). Trimming stripped 1 base from V and 5 bases from J, with 11 bases between.

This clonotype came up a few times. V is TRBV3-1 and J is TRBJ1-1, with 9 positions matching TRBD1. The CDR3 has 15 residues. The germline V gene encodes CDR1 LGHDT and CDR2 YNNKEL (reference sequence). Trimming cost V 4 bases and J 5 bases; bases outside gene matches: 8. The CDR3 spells CASSLPNRGRTEAFF. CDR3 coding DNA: TGTGCCAGCAGCCTACCCAACAGGGGGCGAACTGAAGCTTTCTTT.

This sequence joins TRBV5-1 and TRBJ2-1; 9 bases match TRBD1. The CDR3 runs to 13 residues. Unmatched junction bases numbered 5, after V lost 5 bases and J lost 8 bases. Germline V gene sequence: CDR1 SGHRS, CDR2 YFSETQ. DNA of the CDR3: TGCGCCAGCAGTCCTGGACAGGGGTATGAGCAGTTCTTC. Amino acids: CASSPGQGYEQFF.

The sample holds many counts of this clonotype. This chain's CDR3 is CASSQNMNTEAFF. In nucleotides, the CDR3 is TGTGCCAGCAGCCAGAACATGAACACTGAAGCTTTCTTT. V and J are TRBV3-1 and TRBJ1-1, with unresolved D. Looked up from germline, CDR1 is LGHDT and CDR2 is YNNKEL (reference sequence). This CDR3 has 13 residues. Trimming removed 3 bases at V and 0 bases at J, with 5 bases between. The full variable domain, completed using reference TRBV3-1 and TRBJ1-1, is DTAVSQTPKYLVTQMGNDKSIKCEQNLGHDTMYWYKQDSKKFLKIMFSYNNKELIINETVPNRFSPKSPDKAHLNLHINSLELGDSAVYFCASSQNMNTEAFFGQGTRLTVV.